The clone carrying this TCR beta chain was counted a few times. Original processing methods: Sample-level TCR yields exhibited a median of approximately 96,000, with a range of roughly 20,000 to 750,000. TCRdb reanalysed the RACE reads using MiXCR and keeps one entry per CDR3 protein. Here the V and J calls rest on TCRdb's processing, not on the authors' analysis. Among approximately 57,000 distinct CDR3 sequences listed, 9.9% were seen once. Regarding time point: pre-sensitization, week 0. Treatment in this sample: therapeutic diphenylcyclopropenone sensitization with weekly scalp DPC. This record comes from a study of human T cells and chemical hapten exposure. Study details: Patch tests applied 0.01% DPC to the upper back, read at 6 days.

The length of the CDR3 is 14 residues. V lost 1 base and J lost 3, with 6 bases in between. Germline lookup yields CDR1 LGHNA and CDR2 YSLEER. The clonotype originates from a man aged 35-49 years with alopecia areata. Some clones in this sample may be carry-over from other donors' samples. The sequenced sample was whole blood, obtained in connection with sensitization to the hapten diphenylcyclopropenone (DPC). The V call is TRBV4-3, the J call TRBJ2-2; D gene ambiguous. This chain's CDR3 is CASSQARYTGELFF. In DNA, the CDR3 is TGCGCCAGCAGCCAAGCTCGCTACACCGGGGAGCTGTTTTTT.